One sample yielded the 28 T cell receptor beta chains listed below, sequenced in a study of T cell responses to AZD1222 COVID-19 vaccine. The table came from immunoSEQ multiplex PCR; TCRdb's copy has only in-frame clones and leaves some out. Among under 250,000 clones, 85% to 95% were seen once, and the ten largest hold more than 0.8%. Here the sequenced sample was peripheral blood, taken on day 0 of MenACWY control vaccination. The receptors stem from an adult in good health.

DNA of the CDR3: TGTGCCAGCAGCCTCCCGGACAGTCAGAACACCGGGGAGCTGTTTTTT. This codes for CASSLPDSQNTGELFF. The chain joins TRBV5-4 to TRBJ2-2; TRBD1 might be the D (6 bases). Between the trimmed V and J ends, which lost 4 bases and 1 base, there was a span of 14 bases. The CDR3 has 16 amino acids. Germline assignment: CDR1 SGHNT and CDR2 YYREEE (reference sequence).

As to this clone: This same CDR3 is encoded by further DNA sequences in the sample. V usage is TRBV30 and J usage is TRBJ1-2; D gene unclear. The CDR3 is 12 residues long. Trimming removed 0 bases at V and 4 bases at J, with 6 bases between. From germline, CDR1 is GTSNPN and CDR2 SVGIG (reference sequence). The CDR3 DNA sequence: TGTGCCTGGAGTGTCCGTGGCTATGGCTACACCTTC. Translating gives CAWSVRGYGYTF.

This clone was counted once. The chain employs TRBV3-1 (or the pseudogene TRBV3-2) and TRBJ2-5, with D possibly matching TRBD2 (6 bases). The CDR3 is 14 residues long. Germline CDR1 LGHDT, CDR2 YNNKEL (reference sequence). Deletions cut 2 bases from V and 6 bases from J, with 13 bases between. CDR3 DNA sequence: TGTGCCAGCAGCCAACCGGGGGAGGTACAGACCCAGTACTTC. This gives the protein CASSQPGEVQTQYF.

CDR3 sequence: CAWRTSGSYEQYF. The CDR3 DNA reads TGTGCCTGGCGGACTAGCGGCTCCTACGAGCAGTACTTC. This chain joins TRBV30 and TRBJ2-7; 10 bases are shared with TRBD2. Germline trimming cut 5 bases from V and 0 bases from J; bases unmatched to any gene: 1. CDR3 length: 13 residues. Germline CDR1 is GTSNPN and CDR2 is SVGIG (reference sequence).

The chain recombines TRBV5-1 with TRBJ1-6, with 9 nucleotides matching TRBD1. Germline V gene lookup returns CDR1 SGHRS and CDR2 YFSETQ. V shed 4 bases and J 6 bases; nucleotides not matched to a gene: 11. The CDR3 runs 17 residues. CDR3 DNA: TGCGCCAGCAGCCTTCCCCCGGGACAGGGCCTTAATTCACCCCTCCACTTT. It specifies CASSLPPGQGLNSPLHF. The full variable domain, completed using reference TRBV5-1 and TRBJ1-6, is KAGVTQTPRYLIKTRGQQVTLSCSPISGHRSVSWYQQTPGQGLQFLFEYFSETQRNKGNFPGRFSGRQFSNSRSEMNVSTLELGDSALYLCASSLPPGQGLNSPLHFGNGTRLTVT.

This clone was detected only a few times. The chain employs TRBV6-5 and TRBJ2-7; D possibly corresponds to TRBD1 (6 bases). CDR1 and CDR2 from the germline V gene are MNHEY and SVGAGI. V lost 0 bases, J lost 0 bases, and 9 bases lay in between. This CDR3 contains 15 residues. The chain's CDR3 is CASSYSARGSYEQYF. The CDR3, as DNA: TGTGCCAGCAGTTACTCGGCCAGGGGCTCCTACGAGCAGTACTTC.

This chain joins TRBV6-2 or TRBV6-3 and TRBJ1-3, with 7 nucleotides matching TRBD1. J gave up 0 bases and V 2 bases, and 4 bases lay outside the gene matches. This CDR3 has 16 amino acids. CDR1 and CDR2 (germline): MNHEY, SVGEGT. The CDR3 loop is CASSYGGTASGNTIYF. The DNA for the CDR3 is TGTGCCAGCAGTTACGGCGGGACAGCCTCTGGAAACACCATATATTTT.

This chain connects TRBV28 to TRBJ1-3; tentative D call: TRBD1 (6 bases). The V gene's germline CDR1 is MDHEN and CDR2 SYDVKM. The V end lost 2 bases, the J end lost 3 bases, and 11 bases lay between the germline ends. CDR3 size: 15 residues. CDR3 nucleotide sequence: TGTGCCAGCAGTTTAATACAGGGAAATGGAAACACCATATATTTT. Amino acid sequence: CASSLIQGNGNTIYF.

The V gene is TRBV5-5, the J gene TRBJ1-3, with D perhaps TRBD1 (5 bases). This CDR3 has 15 residues. V lost 4 bases, J lost 3 bases, and 14 bases lay in between. Germline V gene data show CDR1 as SGHKS and CDR2 as YYEKEE (reference sequence). The CDR3: CASSTGGADGNTIYF. CDR3 DNA: TGTGCCAGCAGCACGGGCGGGGCAGATGGAAACACCATATATTTT.

The J gene is TRBJ1-3, the V gene TRBV29-1, with D uncertain. CDR1 and CDR2 (germline): SQVTM, ANQGSEA. This CDR3 has 13 amino acids. The V end was cut by 4 bases, the J end by 1 base, with 8 bases between. The CDR3 region is CSVGAMSGNTIYF. For the CDR3, the DNA is TGCAGCGTTGGCGCGATGTCTGGAAACACCATATATTTT.

This clone was detected once. This chain connects TRBV7-3 to TRBJ2-7, with TRBD1 matching over 8 bases. The CDR3 totals 15 residues. V was clipped by 4 bases and J by 2 bases; unmatched bases: 7. The germline CDR1 and CDR2 sequences are SGHTA and FQGTGA. The CDR3 here is CASSSRGQGAYEQYF. CDR3 in DNA: TGTGCCAGCAGCTCCCGCGGACAGGGCGCCTACGAGCAGTACTTC. The full variable domain, in which reference TRBV7-3 and TRBJ2-7 provide the parts outside the CDR3, is GAGVSQTPSNKVTEKGKYVELRCDPISGHTALYWYRQSLGQGPEFLIYFQGTGAADDSGLPNDRFFAVRPEGSVSTLKIQRTERGDSAVYLCASSSRGQGAYEQYFGPGTRLTVT.

This chain links TRBV5-1 with TRBJ2-1; 7 positions match TRBD2. CDR1 SGHRS and CDR2 YFSETQ come from the germline V gene. Unmatched junction bases numbered 6, after V lost 4 bases and J lost 2 bases. CDR3 size: 15 residues. The CDR3 nucleotides read TGCGCCAGCAGCACGGCGGGGGAGACCTACAATGAGCAGTTCTTC. This gives the protein CASSTAGETYNEQFF.

V and J are TRBV5-4 and TRBJ2-2; 7 bases line up with TRBD1. CDR1 and CDR2 (germline): SGHNT, YYREEE (reference sequence). Trimming cost V 3 bases and J 0 bases; bases outside gene matches: 5. This CDR3 has 16 residues. The CDR3 sequence: CASSSGGSPNTGELFF. CDR3 bases: TGTGCCAGCAGCTCAGGGGGATCCCCGAACACCGGGGAGCTGTTTTTT.

This rearrangement joins TRBV18 to TRBJ1-1, with D possibly matching TRBD1 (5 bases). CDR1 and CDR2 (germline): KGHSH, LQKENI. The V end was cut by 5 bases, the J end by 0 bases, with 10 bases between. The CDR3 has 14 residues. The chain's CDR3 is CASSYGHLNTEAFF. The CDR3 bases are TGTGCCAGCTCATATGGACACCTGAACACTGAAGCTTTCTTT.

The rearrangement joins TRBV3-1 (or the pseudogene TRBV3-2) to TRBJ1-5; D possibly corresponds to TRBD1 (6 bases). Germline-derived CDR1 and CDR2 are LGHDT and YNNKEL (reference sequence). The CDR3 has 18 residues. V lost 1 base and J 2 bases, leaving 18 bases between the germline ends. CDR3 residues: CASSQANIAGVGNQPQHF. CDR3 sequence (DNA): TGTGCCAGCAGCCAAGCCAATATCGCAGGGGTAGGCAATCAGCCCCAGCATTTT.

The J gene is TRBJ2-7, the V gene TRBV5-4, with 10 bases aligning to TRBD1. The ends lost 2 bases at V and 0 bases at J; junction bases unmatched: 2. Germline CDR1 is SGHNT and CDR2 is YYREEE (reference sequence). This CDR3 contains 15 residues. The CDR3 region has the DNA TGTGCCAGCAGCTTCGGGACAGGGGTCTCCTACGAGCAGTACTTC. Translated, it gives CASSFGTGVSYEQYF.

The chain joins TRBV11-2 to TRBJ2-3; maybe TRBD1 (6 bases). The V gene's germline CDR1 is SGHAT and CDR2 FQNNGV. The CDR3 length is 15 residues. V gave up 5 bases and J gave up 3 bases, with 15 bases separating them. CDR3 loop: CASSPGQQGTDTQYF. The CDR3 DNA follows: TGTGCCAGCAGCCCCGGACAGCAGGGGACAGATACGCAGTATTTT.

The chain employs TRBV11-2 and TRBJ1-2; the D is unclear. Trimming cost V 4 bases and J 4 bases, with 16 bases left between them. The CDR3 runs 15 residues. Germline loops: CDR1 SGHAT, CDR2 FQNNGV. CDR3 coding DNA: TGTGCCAGCAGCTCCTTGCGGGGATCGCGCTATGGCTACACCTTC. Its protein product is CASSSLRGSRYGYTF.

The chain couples TRBV7-2 to TRBJ1-5; the D is unclear. CDR3 length equals 14 residues. The germline V and J ends were trimmed by 5 bases and 3 bases, with 11 bases remaining between them. From germline, CDR1 is SGHTA and CDR2 FQGNSA. The CDR3 sequence: CASSEGLYNQPQHF. The CDR3 bases are TGTGCCAGCAGCGAAGGACTGTACAATCAGCCCCAGCATTTT.

This chain joins TRBV5-5 and TRBJ1-1; 9 bases are a match to TRBD1. CDR1 SGHKS and CDR2 YYEKEE come from the germline V gene (reference sequence). V lost 3 bases to trimming and J lost 6 bases; unmatched junction nucleotides: 6. This CDR3 is built from 14 residues. CDR3 sequence reads: CASSWGQGKAEAFF. The CDR3, as DNA: TGTGCCAGCAGCTGGGGACAGGGTAAGGCTGAAGCTTTCTTT.

V and J are TRBV25-1 and TRBJ1-1; possible D gene TRBD1, 6 bases. CDR3 length equals 13 residues. Trimming cost V 4 bases and J 4 bases, with 10 bases left between them. The germline CDR1 and CDR2 sequences are MGHDK and SYGVNS. This chain's CDR3 is CASSVTRGTEAFF. CDR3 coding DNA: TGTGCCAGCAGTGTAACCAGGGGCACTGAAGCTTTCTTT.

The chain has TRBV18 and TRBJ1-4; no reliable D call. V was cut by 2 bases and J by 5 bases, with 15 bases left in between. Germline CDR1 is KGHSH and CDR2 is LQKENI. CDR3 length: 16 residues. The CDR3 loop is CASSPVYSGRNEKLFF. The CDR3 DNA reads TGTGCCAGCTCACCAGTTTACTCGGGCAGAAATGAAAAACTGTTTTTT.

This sequence joins TRBV30 and TRBJ2-3; 10 bases fit TRBD2. Trimming at V came to 3 bases and at J to 6 bases, leaving 9 bases not matched to a gene. This CDR3 has 15 amino acids. The germline V gene has CDR1 GTSNPN and CDR2 SVGIG (reference sequence). The CDR3, as DNA: TGTGCCTGGAGGGGAAGCGGGGGGGCCGTCGATACGCAGTATTTT. Protein sequence: CAWRGSGGAVDTQYF.

CDR3 DNA: TGTGCCAGCAGCTTTGGTAGGACGCTGGCCGGGGAGCTGTTTTTT. This translates into CASSFGRTLAGELFF. The V gene is TRBV5-4, the J gene TRBJ2-2; D gene ambiguous. Germline loops: CDR1 SGHNT, CDR2 YYREEE (reference sequence). The CDR3 is made up of 15 amino acids. With 2 bases removed from V and 6 bases from J, the gap between germline ends came to 14 bases. Full variable domain (rest looked up from reference TRBV5-4 and TRBJ2-2): ETGVTQSPTHLIKTRGQQVTLRCSSQSGHNTVSWYQQALGQGPQFIFQYYREEENGRGNFPPRFSGLQFPNYSSELNVNALELDDSALYLCASSFGRTLAGELFFGEGSRLTVL.

The chain joins TRBV4-2 to TRBJ1-4, with a weak D call TRBD1 (6 bases). V dropped 7 bases and J dropped 8 bases, with 20 bases sitting between them. Looked up from germline, CDR1 is LGHNA and CDR2 is YNFKEQ. The CDR3 consists of 15 residues. DNA of the CDR3: TGTGCCAGCAACCCAAGTGGGGGCCCAGGGGAAAAACTGTTTTTT. It is translated as CASNPSGGPGEKLFF.

The chain uses TRBV28 and TRBJ2-1; 7 bases are a match to TRBD1. V trimming: 4 bases; J trimming: 4 bases; junction bases outside the gene matches: 1. Germline V lookup: CDR1 MDHEN, CDR2 SYDVKM. CDR3 size: 13 residues. This CDR3 is CASSSRGYNEQFF. The DNA for the CDR3 is TGTGCCAGCAGTTCCAGGGGGTACAATGAGCAGTTCTTC.

This clone was detected once. The chain combines TRBV11-2 with TRBJ1-4; TRBD1 aligns across 7 bases. The J segment lost 3 bases and the V segment lost 5 bases, leaving 6 bases of the junction unmatched. Germline values: CDR1 SGHAT, CDR2 FQNNGV. This CDR3 spans 15 amino acids. CDR3 amino acids: CASSPRGVPNEKLFF. The DNA for the CDR3 is TGTGCCAGCAGCCCCAGGGGGGTGCCTAATGAAAAACTGTTTTTT.

This chain uses TRBV12-3 or TRBV12-4 with TRBJ2-1, with a possible D match to TRBD2 (6 bases). The V end lost 6 bases, the J end lost 9 bases, and 12 bases lay between the germline ends. This CDR3 is 12 amino acids long. CDR3 protein: CASSPLAGEQFF. Here the CDR3 DNA reads TGTGCCAGCAGCCCACTAGCCGGTGAGCAGTTCTTC.